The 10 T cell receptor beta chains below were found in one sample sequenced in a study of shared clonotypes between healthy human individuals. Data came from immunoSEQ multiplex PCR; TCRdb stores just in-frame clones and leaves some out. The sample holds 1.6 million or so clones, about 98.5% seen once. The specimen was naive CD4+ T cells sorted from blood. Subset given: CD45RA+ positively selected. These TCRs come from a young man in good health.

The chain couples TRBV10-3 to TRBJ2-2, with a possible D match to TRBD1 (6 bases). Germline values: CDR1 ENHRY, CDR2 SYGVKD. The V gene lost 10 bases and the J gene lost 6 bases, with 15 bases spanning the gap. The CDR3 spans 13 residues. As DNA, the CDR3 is TGTGCCACCAGGGGTGGTATTCCCGGGGAGCTGTTTTTT. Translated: CATRGGIPGELFF.

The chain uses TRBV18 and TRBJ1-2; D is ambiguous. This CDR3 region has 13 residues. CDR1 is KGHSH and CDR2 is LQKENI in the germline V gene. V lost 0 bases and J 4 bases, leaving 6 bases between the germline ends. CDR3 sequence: CASSPPSPYGYTF. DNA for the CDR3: TGTGCCAGCTCACCACCGTCACCCTATGGCTACACCTTC.

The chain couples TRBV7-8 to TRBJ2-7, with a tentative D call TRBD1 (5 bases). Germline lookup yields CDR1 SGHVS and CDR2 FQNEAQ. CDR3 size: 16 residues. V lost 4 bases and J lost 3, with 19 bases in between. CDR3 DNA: TGTGCCAGCAGCTCTCTTAGGGGCCTCCAAATCTACGAGCAGTACTTC. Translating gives CASSSLRGLQIYEQYF.

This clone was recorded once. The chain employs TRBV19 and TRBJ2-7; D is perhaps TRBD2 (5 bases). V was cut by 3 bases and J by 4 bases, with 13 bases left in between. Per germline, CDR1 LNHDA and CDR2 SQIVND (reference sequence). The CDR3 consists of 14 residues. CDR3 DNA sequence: TGTGCCAGTAGTATTCTGGGTCGGGAATACGAGCAGTACTTC. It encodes CASSILGREYEQYF. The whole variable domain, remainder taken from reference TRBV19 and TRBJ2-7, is DGGITQSPKYLFRKEGQNVTLSCEQNLNHDAMYWYRQDPGQGLRLIYYSQIVNDFQKGDIAEGYSVSREKKESFPLTVTSAQKNPTAFYLCASSILGREYEQYFGPGTRLTVT.

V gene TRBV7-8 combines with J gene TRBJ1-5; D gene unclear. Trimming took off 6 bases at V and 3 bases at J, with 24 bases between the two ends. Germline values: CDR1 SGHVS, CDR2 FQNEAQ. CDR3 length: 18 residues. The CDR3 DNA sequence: TGTGCCAGCAGTCCCCAACATGATATCGGTCTCTTCAATCAGCCCCAGCATTTT. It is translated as CASSPQHDIGLFNQPQHF.

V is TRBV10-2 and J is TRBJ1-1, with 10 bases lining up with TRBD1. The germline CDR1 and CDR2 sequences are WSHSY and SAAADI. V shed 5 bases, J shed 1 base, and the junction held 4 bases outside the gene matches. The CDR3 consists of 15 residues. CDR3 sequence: CASSRQGARNTEAFF. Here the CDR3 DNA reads TGCGCCAGCAGTCGACAGGGGGCGCGGAACACTGAAGCTTTCTTT.

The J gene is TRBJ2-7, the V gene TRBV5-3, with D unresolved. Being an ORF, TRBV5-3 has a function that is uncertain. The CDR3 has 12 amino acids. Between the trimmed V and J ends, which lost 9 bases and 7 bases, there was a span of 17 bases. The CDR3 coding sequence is TGTGCCACCCATAAGCGACGTGAAGAGCAGTACTTC. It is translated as CATHKRREEQYF.

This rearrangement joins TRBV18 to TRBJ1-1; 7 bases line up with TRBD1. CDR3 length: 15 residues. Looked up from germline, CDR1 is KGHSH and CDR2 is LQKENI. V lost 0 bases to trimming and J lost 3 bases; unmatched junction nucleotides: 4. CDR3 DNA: TGTGCCAGCTCACCACCGACAGGGCCCCACACTGAAGCTTTCTTT. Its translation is CASSPPTGPHTEAFF.

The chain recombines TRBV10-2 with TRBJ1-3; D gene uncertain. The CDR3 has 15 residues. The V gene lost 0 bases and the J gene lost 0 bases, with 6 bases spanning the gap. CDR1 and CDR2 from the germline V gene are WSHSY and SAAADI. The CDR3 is CASSESAFSGNTIYF. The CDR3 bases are TGCGCCAGCAGTGAGTCAGCTTTCTCTGGAAACACCATATATTTT.

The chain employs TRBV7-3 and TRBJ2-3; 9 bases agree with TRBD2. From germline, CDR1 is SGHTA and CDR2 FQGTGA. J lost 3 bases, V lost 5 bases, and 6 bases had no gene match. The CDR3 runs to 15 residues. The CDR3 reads CASSVGTSRTDTQYF. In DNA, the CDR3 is TGTGCCAGCAGCGTCGGGACTAGCAGGACAGATACGCAGTATTTT.